The table lists the clone carrying this T cell receptor (beta chain) with many counts. What it binds is not known. RNA transcripts gave rise to amplified TCR beta CDR3 regions. First-round RT-PCR targeting the TCR CDR3 was performed with the HTBI primer set. TCRdb called the multiplex PCR reads again in MiXCR, with one record for every CDR3 protein. This table holds 500,000 or so distinct CDR3 sequences, more than 15% found once. CDR1 and CDR2 from the germline V gene are SGHKS and YYEKEE (reference sequence). V lost 0 bases and J lost 7; bases outside the gene matches: 7. CDR3 length: 15 amino acids. This sample was taken from a study of T cells in Graves' hyperthyroidism and ophthalmopathy. Investigators excluded patients with uncontrolled infection, other autoimmune disease, pregnancy or lactation. General study points: Among clonotypes expanded in thyroid above 0.001, most were also found in blood. The model's output predicted ophthalmopathy at a median of around 6.9 months prior to onset. The authors' 13 V-J model separated ophthalmopathy from stable hyperthyroidism.

Sequencing was done on a sample of blood. This TCR came from a woman under 40 with Graves' ophthalmopathy. This chain links TRBV5-5 with TRBJ2-1; 7 bases are shared with TRBD2. In DNA, the CDR3 is TGTGCCAGCAGCTTGGGGGCGGGAGCCCGGAATGAGCAGTTCTTC. Translating it yields CASSLGAGARNEQFF. Complete variable domain (other parts from reference TRBV5-5 and TRBJ2-1): DAGVTQSPTHLIKTRGQQVTLRCSPISGHKSVSWYQQVLGQGPQFIFQYYEKEERGRGNFPDRFSARQFPNYSSELNVNALLLGDSALYLCASSLGAGARNEQFFGPGTRLTVL.